The next 5 T cell receptor beta chains were all read from a single sample in a study of spatial heterogeneity in lung cancer. Indicated time point: sample taken at primary tumor resection. Whole RNA obtained from tumor, nontumor lung or frozen PBMC underwent sequencing without sorting. TCRdb re-analysed the 5' RACE reads in MiXCR, keeping a single row per CDR3 protein. The table includes more than 30,000 distinct CDR3 sequences, roughly 5% detected once. The sample consisted of PBMCs, taken at surgery. The receptors stem from a female donor with early-stage non-small cell lung cancer.

This clonotype was seen more than once but under ten times. The V and J genes are TRBV2 and TRBJ1-5; 7 bases agree with TRBD1. The germline gives CDR1 SNHLY, CDR2 FYNNEI. This CDR3 region has 15 residues. The V gene end was trimmed by 6 bases and the J gene end by 6 bases; junction bases not matched to a gene: 11. CDR3 protein: CASSSPGGSGQPQHF. The CDR3 DNA is TGTGCCAGCAGCTCACCAGGGGGATCGGGTCAGCCCCAGCATTTT.

This clonotype was counted at least ten times. The chain employs TRBV10-3 and TRBJ1-6; no reliable D call. There are 16 residues in the CDR3. Trimming stripped 0 bases from V and 12 bases from J, with 18 bases between. Germline assignment: CDR1 ENHRY and CDR2 SYGVKD. The CDR3 DNA follows: TGTGCCATCAGTGAGTCTGTCGGACGGTTCAATCGACCCCTCCACTTT. It is translated as CAISESVGRFNRPLHF.

This clonotype has just a few counts. This chain uses TRBV12-3 or TRBV12-4 with TRBJ2-3; 12 nucleotides agree with TRBD2. Losses at the gene ends were 7 bases for V and 4 bases for J; bases not matched to a gene: 18. The CDR3 sequence is 19 residues long. CDR3 amino acids: CASKGPRLAGGPGADTQYF. The CDR3 DNA reads as TGTGCCAGCAAGGGCCCTCGGCTAGCGGGGGGGCCCGGTGCAGATACGCAGTATTTT.

The chain has TRBV20-1 and TRBJ1-2, with D possibly matching TRBD1 (6 bases). CDR3 length: 14 residues. CDR1 and CDR2 from the germline V gene are DFQATT and SNEGSKA (reference sequence). Trimming removed 5 bases from V and 6 bases from J, with 19 bases in between. The CDR3 loop reads CSASTGTPTDGYTF. The CDR3 nucleotides read TGCAGTGCTTCAACAGGGACGCCAACCGATGGCTACACCTTC.

The V gene is TRBV7-2, the J gene TRBJ2-1; TRBD2 matches at 11 bases. Germline assignment: CDR1 SGHTA and CDR2 FQGNSA. The length of the CDR3 is 18 residues. Trimming took 4 bases from V and 6 from J; bases not matched to a gene: 14. CDR3 sequence: CASSSLRGVAGGPNEQFF. The CDR3 nucleotides are TGTGCCAGCAGCTCCCTCCGGGGTGTAGCGGGGGGGCCCAATGAGCAGTTCTTC.